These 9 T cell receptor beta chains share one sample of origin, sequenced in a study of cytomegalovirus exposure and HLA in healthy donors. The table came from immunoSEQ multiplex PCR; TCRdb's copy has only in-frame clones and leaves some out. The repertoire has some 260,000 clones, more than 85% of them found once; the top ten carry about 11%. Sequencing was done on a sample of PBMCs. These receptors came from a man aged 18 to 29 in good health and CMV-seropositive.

The DNA of the CDR3 is TGCAGCGTTCAACTGGGCAGATGGAACACTGAAGCTTTCTTT. Its protein product is CSVQLGRWNTEAFF. The chain recombines TRBV29-1 with TRBJ1-1; D is ambiguous. The CDR3 has 14 residues. V was clipped by 5 bases and J by 1 base, with 14 bases between them. CDR1 is SQVTM and CDR2 is ANQGSEA in the germline V gene.

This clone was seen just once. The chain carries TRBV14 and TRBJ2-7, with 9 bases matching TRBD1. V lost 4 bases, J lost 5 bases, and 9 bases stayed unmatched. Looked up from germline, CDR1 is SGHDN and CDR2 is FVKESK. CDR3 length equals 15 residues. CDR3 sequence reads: CASSPGGTGKNEQYF. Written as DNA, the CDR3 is TGTGCCAGCAGCCCCGGGGGGACAGGGAAGAACGAGCAGTACTTC.

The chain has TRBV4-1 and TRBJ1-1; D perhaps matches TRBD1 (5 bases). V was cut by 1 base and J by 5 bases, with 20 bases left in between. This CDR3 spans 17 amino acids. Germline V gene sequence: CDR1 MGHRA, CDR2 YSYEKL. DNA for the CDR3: TGCGCCAGCAGCCAAGGGGGAGACAGCCTGACGGGGACTGAAGCTTTCTTT. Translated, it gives CASSQGGDSLTGTEAFF.

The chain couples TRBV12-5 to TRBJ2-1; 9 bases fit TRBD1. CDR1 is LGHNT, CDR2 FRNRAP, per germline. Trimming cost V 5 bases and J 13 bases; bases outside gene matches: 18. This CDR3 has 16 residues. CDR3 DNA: TGTGCTAGTGGTCGGTCCCGGGACAGGGTTAACCACCCTCAGTTCTTC. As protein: CASGRSRDRVNHPQFF.

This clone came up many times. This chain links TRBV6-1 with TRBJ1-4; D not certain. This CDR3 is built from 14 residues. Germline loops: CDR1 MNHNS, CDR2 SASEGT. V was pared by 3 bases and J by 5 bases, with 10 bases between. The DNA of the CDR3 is TGTGCCAGCAGTGAGCACGACGGGAATGAAAAACTGTTTTTT. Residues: CASSEHDGNEKLFF.

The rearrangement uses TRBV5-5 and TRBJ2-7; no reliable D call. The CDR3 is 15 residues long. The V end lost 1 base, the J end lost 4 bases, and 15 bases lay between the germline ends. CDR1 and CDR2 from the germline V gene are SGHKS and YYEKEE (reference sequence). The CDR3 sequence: CASSLTYLAAYEQYF. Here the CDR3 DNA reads TGTGCCAGCAGCTTGACTTATCTCGCAGCATACGAGCAGTACTTC.

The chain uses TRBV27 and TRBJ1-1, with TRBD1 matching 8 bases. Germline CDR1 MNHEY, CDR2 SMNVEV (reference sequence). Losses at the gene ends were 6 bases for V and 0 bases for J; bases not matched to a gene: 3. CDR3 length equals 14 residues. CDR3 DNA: TGTGCCAGCAGCAGGGGGCGTGTGAACACTGAAGCTTTCTTT. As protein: CASSRGRVNTEAFF.

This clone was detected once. The CDR3 nucleotides read TGCGCCAGCAGCACCGACAGGGAATCAGATACGCAGTATTTT. Translating it yields CASSTDRESDTQYF. The chain carries TRBV5-1 and TRBJ2-3; 7 bases map to TRBD1. Germline CDR1 SGHRS, CDR2 YFSETQ. Trimming at V came to 4 bases and at J to 4 bases, leaving 6 bases not matched to a gene. The CDR3 contains 14 residues.

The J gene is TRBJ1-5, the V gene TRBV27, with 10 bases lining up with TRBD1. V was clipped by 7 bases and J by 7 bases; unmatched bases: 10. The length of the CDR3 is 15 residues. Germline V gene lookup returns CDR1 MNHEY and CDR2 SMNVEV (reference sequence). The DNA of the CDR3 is TGTGCCAGCAAGAGACAGGGGGCGTATGACCAGCCCCAGCATTTT. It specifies CASKRQGAYDQPQHF.